The present T cell receptor beta chain was sequenced within a study of cytomegalovirus exposure and HLA in healthy donors (dated by TCRdb to between 2016 and 2019). The study in broad terms: An earlier analysis of approximately 640 of the donors reported about 250 Gb of sequence data and 117 million unique TCR beta sequences from 150 million to 200 million T cells. Roughly 300 gigabases of sequencing data and around 80 million unique TCR sequences made up an early release that covered 500 to 650 HLA-typed donors. Of the roughly 400 genotyped donors, 70% to 90% were placed in the genetic ancestry cluster associated with self-reported Caucasian donors. The aim of the study was to test whether cataloging public T cell receptors could identify signatures of past pathogen exposure. The study profiled the T cell repertoires of about 640 subjects by immunosequencing and related them to cytomegalovirus serostatus. A separate validation cohort of about 110 different subjects was used in addition to the roughly 670-subject first cohort. To predict cytomegalovirus infection status, the study brought together high-throughput TCR immunosequencing, statistical association of individual TCRs with disease status, and machine learning. In a later analysis, previously published TCR beta repertoires from 600 to 850 donors were re-analyzed and high-resolution HLA genotyping was added so that TCR occurrence patterns could be studied. In the later analysis, no new phenotypic data were used to find candidate immune exposures; instead, reliance was placed on TCR beta sequences and their occurrence across donors. In an earlier analysis of 500 to 650 of the donors, high-throughput TCR beta sequencing was used to judge whether each TCR beta V gene segment behaved as functional or pseudogenic. Donor age, sex, ethnicity and CMV serostatus were collected together with the repertoire data. A later genetic analysis used genome-wide SNP genotypes for about 60% of the roughly 700 donors, treating that subset as a discovery cohort. All discovery cohort repertoires had been generated using a single sequencing platform. Both class I and class II loci were covered by HLA typing, at four-digit resolution. Typing coverage differed by locus: A, B, C, DRB1 and DQB1 were typed in about 620-630 donors, DQA1 in about 500, DPA1 in some 600, and DPB1 in just under 480. Roughly five DR-DQ haplotypes were handled as single units for association and clustering because linkage in the cohort was strong. Among around 400 genotyped donors of the cohort, an average of about 220,000 unique TCR beta nucleotide sequences was sequenced per donor, of which about 19% were non-productive. Points the paper makes about the study in general: According to a later genetic analysis, donors in an Asian-associated ancestry cluster had fewer N-insertions in productive TCRs than the approximately 670-donor mean. In an earlier analysis of some 500 of the donors, most TCR beta V segments were observed in productive rearrangements about 87% or about 30% of the time, broadly matching IMGT annotations. Because HLA typing was missing for some donors at each locus, association tests included only the typed subset. In a later analysis, several top co-occurrence clusters were reported to appear linked to parvovirus B19, influenza, CMV and Epstein-Barr virus. Immune exposure information for the cohort was limited to CMV serostatus. A later genetic analysis associated a missense DCLRE1C variant with V-gene and J-gene trimming of TCR beta chains, and an independent cohort replicated the association. A later analysis found that HLA-associated TCR beta chains were more clonally expanded and had lower generation probabilities than equally common non-associated chains. The authors suggested that the approach could potentially be generalized to other disease states and immunological phenotypes. According to a later analysis, most CMV-associated TCR beta chains appeared to be HLA-restricted, and the HLA associations seemed to be driven largely by CMV exposure. The study gave a list of 150 to 200 TCR beta chains associated with cytomegalovirus. A group of highly shared sequence variants was considered likely to be a technical artifact of the sequencing pipeline. In vitro tests confirmed that a few of the cytomegalovirus-associated TCR beta chains recognize cytomegalovirus antigens. According to a later analysis, TCR association rates differed among HLA loci, with DRB1 alleles showing the most associated TCRs and HLA-C alleles showing the fewest. Assigning TCR associations to individual alleles was difficult when HLA alleles, especially DR and DQ, strongly co-occurred. The earlier analysis of almost 600 of the donors excluded roughly 17 rarely observed V segments, including chromosome 9 orphons, because counts were too low. Linkage disequilibrium might explain the correlated functional status among segregating V segments, but an unknown experimental factor could not be excluded. Cytomegalovirus status was reported to be diagnosed by the classifier with high specificity and sensitivity in both the original and validation cohorts. A further reported finding was that TCR beta sequences accurately predicted the HLA-A and HLA-B alleles for most subjects in the first cohort. In a later analysis, 15,000 to 20,000 TCR beta sequences were associated with specific HLA alleles at a false discovery rate of 0.05. Most TCR sequences were observed very rarely across donors, whereas some public TCRs were present in many individuals. Sequencing depth was assumed to be roughly uniform across donors in the presence/absence analyses, though that assumption may not hold. In this cohort, only TCR beta chains were sequenced, and detectable features were limited by the absence of alpha or paired-chain data.

Library preparation employed the immunoSEQ multiplex PCR assay. A mixture of 60 forward primers for TCR Vbeta segments and 13 reverse primers for TCR Jbeta segments was used in the multiplex PCR. The CDR3 region of rearranged TCR beta genes was amplified from genomic DNA by a multiplex PCR assay. Amplified TCR beta libraries were sequenced as 87-base-pair reads on the Illumina HiSeq System. The paper's processing steps were these. A later analysis counted about 76 million unique TCR beta chains across the 650 to 800 repertoires, and around 9.9 million of these chains were shared by at least two donors. Raw reads were error-corrected and collapsed into unique sequences by a nearest-neighbor algorithm in which closely related sequences were merged to remove PCR and sequencing errors. To assign V, D and J gene segments, CDR3 sequences were aligned to IMGT reference sequences. Each retained sequence needed at least a six-nucleotide match to both a V gene segment and a J gene segment. A rearrangement was called productive if the CDR3 had no stop codons and remained in frame with V and J, and every other rearrangement was called non-productive. Following IMGT convention, CDR3 was defined as the stretch from the second conserved V-encoded cysteine up to the conserved J-encoded phenylalanine. Sequences without an unambiguous match to a single V gene segment were excluded from the earlier analysis of 587 of the donors. In an earlier analysis of a few hundred of the donors, a V segment was called functional when productive rearrangements were above 56.7%, and segregating when the standard deviation between donors exceeded 5%. To diagnose cytomegalovirus status from the catalog of TCR beta chain sequences, a statistical classification framework was built. V and J gene assignment, in a later analysis, came from comparing TCR nucleotide sequences with IMGT/GENE-DB human TR gene sequences. Using the TCRdist pipeline, a later analysis assigned CDR3 sequences along with most-parsimonious VDJ recombination scenarios. In a later analysis, each TCR beta chain was defined by its CDR3 amino acid sequence together with its V-gene family, and reads without a unique V-gene family were excluded. As a way to deal with suspected cross-contamination and a sequencing artifact, a later analysis dropped over 550 nucleotide sequences that were highly shared and had low generation probability. In a later analysis, a clonal expansion index was calculated for each public chain from normalized within-repertoire ranks of inferred template counts. In a later analysis, generation probabilities were computed with a VDJ recombination model fitted to out-of-frame rearrangements, and the resulting probabilities were checked against IGoR. Hypergeometric tests were used in a later analysis to score TCR-TCR, TCR-HLA and TCR-CMV co-occurrence, with a repertoire-size bias correction applied to the TCR pairs. False discovery rates were estimated in a later analysis by permuting HLA or CMV assignments 20 times. A later analysis grouped co-occurring TCRs with DBSCAN, adding TCRdist sequence similarity when clustering within HLA-allele-positive subsets. Repertoires with fewer than 30,000 or more than 120,000 public chains, plus five repertoires with anomalous nucleotide sharing, were excluded from co-occurrence clustering. TCRdb stores this immuneACCESS table with in-frame sequences only. Part of the clones is absent; in the studies checked, under half of the shortfall reflects unresolved V genes, and no reason is known for the rest. V, J and clone size were drawn from that table, and D and trimming were deduced from the DNA. The sample contains over 85,000 clones, around 83% of them found a single time. 2.5% to 3.5% of the sample is held by the ten biggest clonotypes.

A word on this clone: The target of this receptor is not known. Within one base of it there is no much larger clone, and no base qualities were kept. The same CDR3 is also encoded by other DNA sequences in this sample.

The cohort was made up of roughly 670 healthy bone marrow donors. All cohort members were sampled while nominally healthy, although unrecorded immune exposures were likely present. The donor tested CMV seropositive, placing the donor among the 310 or so seropositive members of the cohort. Every donor gave a peripheral blood sample, and the peripheral blood mononuclear cells from that sample were used for TCR beta sequencing. The Qiagen DNeasy Blood Extraction Kit was used to extract genomic DNA from the blood cell samples. The sequenced sample was PBMCs. The TCR originated in a woman aged 55-69 years in good health and CMV-seropositive.

This receptor carries the CDR3 CAWSAGYEQYF. The sequenced DNA: TGTGCCTGGAGTGCGGGGTACGAGCAGTACTTC. The rearrangement joined TRBV30 to TRBJ2-7; the D gene is perhaps TRBD2, from 5 matching bases. For CDR1 and CDR2, the germline V gene (reference sequence) lists GTSNPN and SVGIG. The CDR3 holds 11 amino acids from the cysteine to the phenylalanine. Only CDR3 DNA remains: 33 bases, in frame from the first base. V drops 1 base and J drops 4 bases, leaving 5 bases in between.